This TCR beta chain was recovered during a study of Ad26.COV2.S vaccination and SARS-CoV-2 variants. Study-level information: By the intramuscular route, Ad26.COV2.S was given once, or twice 56 days apart.

Treatment denoted: some 20 received Ad26.COV2.S at low or high dose, single or two shots; about 5 received placebo; per-sample allocation not given. After the first vaccine or placebo injection, samples were drawn on day 63. The trim removed 10 bases at V and 3 bases at J, leaving 22 bases unmatched. The CDR3 covers 18 residues. CDR1 is SNHLY, CDR2 FYNNEI, per germline. Assay: immunoSEQ multiplex PCR; the TCRdb copy retains only in-frame clones and omits some. This sample has some 420,000 clones, with roughly 90% found just once. Here the sequenced sample was peripheral blood, taken in a trial of Ad26.COV2.S vaccine versus placebo. The chain carries TRBV2 and TRBJ2-3, with 7 bases fitting TRBD1. The sequence derives from a person aged 18 to 65 who received the Ad26.COV2.S COVID-19 vaccine or a placebo. This CDR3 is CATYRTGAPSGGTDTQYF. The CDR3 region has the DNA TGTGCCACGTACCGGACTGGGGCCCCTTCAGGGGGAACAGATACGCAGTATTTT.